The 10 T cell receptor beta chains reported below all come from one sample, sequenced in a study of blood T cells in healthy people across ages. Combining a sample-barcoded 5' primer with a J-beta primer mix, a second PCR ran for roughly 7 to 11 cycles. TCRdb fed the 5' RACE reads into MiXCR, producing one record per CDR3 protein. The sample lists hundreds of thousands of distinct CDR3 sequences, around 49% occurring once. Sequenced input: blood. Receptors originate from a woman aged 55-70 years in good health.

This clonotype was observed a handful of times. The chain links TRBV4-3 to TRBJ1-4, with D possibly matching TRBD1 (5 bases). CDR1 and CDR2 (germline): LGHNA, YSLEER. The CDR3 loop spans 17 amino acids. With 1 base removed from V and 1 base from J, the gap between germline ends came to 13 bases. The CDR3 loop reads CASSQGPRGRTNEKLFF. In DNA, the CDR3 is TGCGCCAGCAGCCAAGGGCCCCGGGGCAGAACTAATGAAAAACTGTTTTTT.

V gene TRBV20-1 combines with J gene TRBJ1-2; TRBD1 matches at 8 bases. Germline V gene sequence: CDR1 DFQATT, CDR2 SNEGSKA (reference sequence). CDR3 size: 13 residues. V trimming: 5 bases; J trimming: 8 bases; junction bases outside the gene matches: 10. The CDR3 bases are TGCAGTGCTCTCCGGGACAGGTCTATCGGCTACACCTTC. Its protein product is CSALRDRSIGYTF.

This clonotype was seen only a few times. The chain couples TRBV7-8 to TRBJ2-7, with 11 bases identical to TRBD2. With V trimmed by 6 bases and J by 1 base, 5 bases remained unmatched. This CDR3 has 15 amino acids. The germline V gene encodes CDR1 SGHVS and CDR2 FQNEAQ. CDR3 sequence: CASRQGTSGSYEQYF. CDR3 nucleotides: TGTGCCAGCAGACAAGGGACTAGCGGATCCTACGAGCAGTACTTC.

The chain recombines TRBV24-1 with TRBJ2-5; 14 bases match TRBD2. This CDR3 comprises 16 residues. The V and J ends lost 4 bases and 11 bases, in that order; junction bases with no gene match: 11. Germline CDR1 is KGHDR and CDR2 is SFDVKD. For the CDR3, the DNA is TGTGCCACCAGTGACCCCGGACTAGCGGGAGGCTATGAGCAGTACTTC. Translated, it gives CATSDPGLAGGYEQYF.

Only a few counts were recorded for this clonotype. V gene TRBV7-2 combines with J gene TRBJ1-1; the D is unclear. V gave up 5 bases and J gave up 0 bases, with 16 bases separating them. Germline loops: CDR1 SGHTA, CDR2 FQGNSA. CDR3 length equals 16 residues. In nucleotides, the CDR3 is TGTGCCAGCAGCCTTCGGCCGGTGGGGATGAACACTGAAGCTTTCTTT. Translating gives CASSLRPVGMNTEAFF.

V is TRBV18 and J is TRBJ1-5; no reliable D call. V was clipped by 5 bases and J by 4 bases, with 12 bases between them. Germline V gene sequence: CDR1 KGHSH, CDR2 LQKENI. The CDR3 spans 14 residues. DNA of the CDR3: TGTGCCAGCTCAACAAGTCTGGGGAATCAGCCCCAGCATTTT. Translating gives CASSTSLGNQPQHF.

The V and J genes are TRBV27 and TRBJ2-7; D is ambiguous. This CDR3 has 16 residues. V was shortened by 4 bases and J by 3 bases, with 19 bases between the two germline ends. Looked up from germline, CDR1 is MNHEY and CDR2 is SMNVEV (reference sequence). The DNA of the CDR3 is TGTGCCAGCAGTTCTACTCTCCGGACCAAAATCTACGAGCAGTACTTC. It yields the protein CASSSTLRTKIYEQYF.

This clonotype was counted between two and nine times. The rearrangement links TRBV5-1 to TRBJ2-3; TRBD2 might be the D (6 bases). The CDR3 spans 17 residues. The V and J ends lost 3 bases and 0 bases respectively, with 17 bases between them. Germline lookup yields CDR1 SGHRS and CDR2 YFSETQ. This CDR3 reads CASSYAGQGGSTDTQYF. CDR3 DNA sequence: TGCGCCAGCAGCTACGCGGGGCAGGGAGGTAGCACAGATACGCAGTATTTT. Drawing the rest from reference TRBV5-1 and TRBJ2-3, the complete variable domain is KAGVTQTPRYLIKTRGQQVTLSCSPISGHRSVSWYQQTPGQGLQFLFEYFSETQRNKGNFPGRFSGRQFSNSRSEMNVSTLELGDSALYLCASSYAGQGGSTDTQYFGPGTRLTVL.

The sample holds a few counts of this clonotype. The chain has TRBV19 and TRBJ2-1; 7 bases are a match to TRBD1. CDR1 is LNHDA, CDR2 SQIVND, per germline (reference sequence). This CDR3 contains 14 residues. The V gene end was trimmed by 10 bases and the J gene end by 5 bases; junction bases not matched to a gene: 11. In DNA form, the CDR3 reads TGTGCCACTTCGCCACGGACAGGTGACAATGAGCAGTTCTTC. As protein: CATSPRTGDNEQFF.

The CDR3 loop is CSSIRDRGNEQFF. CDR3 coding DNA: TGCAGTTCTATACGGGACAGGGGCAATGAGCAGTTCTTC. This rearrangement joins TRBV20-1 to TRBJ2-1; 10 nucleotides line up with TRBD1. CDR1 is DFQATT and CDR2 is SNEGSKA in the germline V gene (reference sequence). Trimming cost V 8 bases and J 6 bases; bases outside gene matches: 7. This CDR3 contains 13 residues.